The rows below give T cell receptor beta chains drawn from one sample of a study of T cells after yellow fever vaccination. TCRdb re-derived calls from the 5' RACE reads in MiXCR, one entry per CDR3 protein. In the table there are about 260,000 distinct CDR3 sequences, roughly 5% of which are singletons. The source material was CD4+ T cells sorted from PBMCs, sampled on the day of the yellow fever booster vaccination. The receptors were sampled from a young man who received the YFV17D yellow fever vaccine. Both conserved end residues are part of each CDR3. D genes are given only for firm matches. Rows may omit the clone size; those that give it use once, few, many or a size class.

TRBV6-1	TRBJ1-4	few	-	TGTGCCAGCAGTGATTCGAGGGGAGTAAAGGAAAAACTGTTTTTT	CASSDSRGVKEKLFF
TRBV20-1	TRBJ2-3	few	-	TGCAGTGCCAGTAGCTCTTACACAGATACGCAGTATTTT	CSASSSYTDTQYF
TRBV5-5	TRBJ2-5	many	-	TGTGCCAGCAGCCACTCGAGTCCGGAGGAGACCCAGTACTTC	CASSHSSPEETQYF
TRBV5-4	TRBJ1-1	many	-	TGTGCCAGCAGAGGACGGGCGAACACTGAAGCTTTCTTT	CASRGRANTEAFF
TRBV11-1	TRBJ1-1	-	TRBD1	TGTGCCAGCAGCACGGACAGGGACACTGAAGCTTTCTTT	CASSTDRDTEAFF
TRBV20-1	TRBJ2-5	few	TRBD2	TGCAGTGCTGTCTCACTAGCGGCGATTCGGGAGACCCAGTACTTC	CSAVSLAAIRETQYF
TRBV30	TRBJ1-2	few	-	TGTGCCTGGAGGGAGGGTGGCAGGGTCTCCTATGGCTACACCTTC	CAWREGGRVSYGYTF
TRBV5-1	TRBJ1-6	few	-	TGCGCCAGCAGCATAGGGACGAGTAAGGGTTCACCCCTCCACTTT	CASSIGTSKGSPLHF
TRBV7-9	TRBJ1-5	-	-	TGTGCCAGCAGCCGGACAGGCAATCAGCCCCAGCATTTT	CASSRTGNQPQHF
TRBV7-3	TRBJ2-5	few	-	TGTGCCAGCAGCCCCCAAACAGGGAGAGAGACCCAGTACTTC	CASSPQTGRETQYF
TRBV7-9	TRBJ1-4	many	TRBD1	TGTGCCAGCAGCGCCGGGACAGGGGGAGAAAAACTGTTTTTT	CASSAGTGGEKLFF
TRBV6-5	TRBJ2-1	few	-	TGTGCCAGCAGTTACTCGATGGGTGAGCAGTTCTTC	CASSYSMGEQFF
TRBV5-6	TRBJ2-2	few	-	TGTGCCAGCAGCTTGGCCCGGGAACTAAACACCGGGGAGCTGTTTTTT	CASSLARELNTGELFF
TRBV6-5	TRBJ1-1	few	-	TGTGCCAGCAGCTTCGGGACACCGAACACTGAAGCTTTCTTT	CASSFGTPNTEAFF
TRBV18	TRBJ1-1	many	-	TGTGCCAGCTCACCCGGGACGGGCCTAGAGGCTTTCTTT	CASSPGTGLEAFF
TRBV24-1	TRBJ2-5	many	-	TGTGCCACCAGTGATTGGACAGCAGAGACCCAGTACTTC	CATSDWTAETQYF
TRBV7-2	TRBJ2-7	-	TRBD1	TGTGCCAGCAGCAATCCTGACAGGGGGCGCTTCGAGCAGTACTTC	CASSNPDRGRFEQYF
TRBV28	TRBJ1-1	many	-	TGTGCCAGCTTGGGTTCGACGAACACTGAAGCTTTCTTT	CASLGSTNTEAFF